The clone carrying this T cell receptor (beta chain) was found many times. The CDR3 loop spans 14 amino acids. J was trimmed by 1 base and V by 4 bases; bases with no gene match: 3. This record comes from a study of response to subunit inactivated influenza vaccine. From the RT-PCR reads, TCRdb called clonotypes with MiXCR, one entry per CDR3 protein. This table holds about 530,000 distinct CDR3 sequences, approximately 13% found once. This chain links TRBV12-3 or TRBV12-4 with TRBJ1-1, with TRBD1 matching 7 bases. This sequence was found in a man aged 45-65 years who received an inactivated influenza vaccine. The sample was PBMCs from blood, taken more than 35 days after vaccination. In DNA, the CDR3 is TGTGCCAGCAGTTCGCGACAGGGGAACACTGAAGCTTTCTTT. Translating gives CASSSRQGNTEAFF.